The 14 T cell receptor beta chains in this list originate from one sample, sequenced in a study of glioma-infiltrating T cells. TCR alpha and beta CDR3 regions were amplified from RNA using iRepertoire nested multiplex PCR. TCRdb reprocessed the multiplex PCR reads with MiXCR, giving one entry per CDR3 protein. Here the sample spans more than 350,000 distinct CDR3 sequences, about two fifths being singletons. The source material was glioma tissue, nonneoplastic brain tissue, or PBMCs (not recorded which). The receptors were gathered from a human donor with low-grade glioma or glioblastoma, undergoing nonglioma brain surgery, or in good health (not recorded which).

Regarding this clonotype: This clone may be a read error of a much larger clone one base away. This chain uses TRBV6-1 with TRBJ2-7, with unresolved D. The length of the CDR3 is 12 residues. CDR1 is MNHNS and CDR2 is SASEGT in the germline V gene. The germline V and J ends were trimmed by 7 bases and 6 bases, with 13 bases remaining between them. The CDR3 DNA reads TGTGCCAGCACCCCACTCCCGGGCGAGCAGTACTTC. Protein: CASTPLPGEQYF.

This clonotype was seen many times. This chain uses TRBV25-1 with TRBJ2-3; 8 bases are shared with TRBD1. CDR3 length equals 14 residues. V was pared by 5 bases and J by 2 bases, with 3 bases of the junction left unmatched. CDR1 is MGHDK, CDR2 SYGVNS, per germline. CDR3 residues: CASSSTGVTDTQYF. The CDR3 bases are TGTGCCAGCAGTTCGACAGGGGTCACAGATACGCAGTATTTT.

The rearrangement links TRBV20-1 to TRBJ1-1; D is ambiguous. This CDR3 is 12 amino acids long. CDR1 and CDR2 (germline): DFQATT, SNEGSKA (reference sequence). Trimming took 6 bases from V and 8 from J, leaving 16 bases between them. CDR3 DNA sequence: TGCAGTGCCAGGACTTATTCCGACGAAGCTTTCTTT. Amino acids: CSARTYSDEAFF.

Note on this clonotype: This may stem from a read error, because a much larger clone lies one nucleotide away. The chain is built from TRBV6-1 and TRBJ1-2; D is uncertain. With 6 bases removed from V and 8 bases from J, the gap between germline ends came to 10 bases. The germline V gene has CDR1 MNHNS and CDR2 SASEGT. The CDR3 has 11 residues. CDR3 nucleotides: TGTGCCAGCAGCCCATCCCGAGGCTACACCTTC. This encodes CASSPSRGYTF.

This chain links TRBV5-5 with TRBJ1-1; 7 bases fit TRBD1. J was trimmed by 4 bases and V by 4 bases; bases with no gene match: 7. CDR1 and CDR2 from the germline V gene are SGHKS and YYEKEE (reference sequence). This CDR3 is built from 14 residues. CDR3 in amino acids: CASSIQGLGTEAFF. The CDR3 DNA follows: TGTGCCAGCAGCATACAGGGGCTGGGCACTGAAGCTTTCTTT.

This clonotype came up a few times. This chain connects TRBV10-3 to TRBJ2-3; 7 bases line up with TRBD2. Trimming took 6 bases from V and 2 from J; bases not matched to a gene: 5. The CDR3 totals 14 residues. Looked up from germline, CDR1 is ENHRY and CDR2 is SYGVKD. The chain's CDR3 is CAIRTGLSTDTQYF. The CDR3 DNA reads TGTGCCATCAGGACGGGACTATCCACAGATACGCAGTATTTT.

This clonotype was seen repeatedly, ten times or more. J is TRBJ2-3 and V is TRBV6-1; D is unresolved. V lost 6 bases and J 8 bases, leaving 9 bases between the germline ends. The length of the CDR3 is 11 residues. Germline V CDR1 and CDR2: MNHNS, SASEGT. The CDR3 spells CASSPEATQYF. DNA of the CDR3: TGTGCCAGCAGCCCCGAGGCTACGCAGTATTTT.

The chain is built from TRBV6-2 or TRBV6-3 and TRBJ1-1; no clear D gene. Germline CDR1 MNHEY, CDR2 SVGEGT. V was cut by 9 bases and J by 1 base, with 15 bases left in between. The CDR3 is made up of 14 amino acids. The CDR3 coding sequence is TGTGCCAGGATTCGGACGGGTTGGAACACTGAAGCTTTCTTT. Amino acids: CARIRTGWNTEAFF.

This clonotype was counted many times. The V and J genes are TRBV6-5 and TRBJ2-5; TRBD1 might be the D (6 bases). The CDR3 has 13 residues. The germline V gene encodes CDR1 MNHEY and CDR2 SVGAGI. Trimming left V 2 bases short and J 7 bases short, with 11 bases between. CDR3 bases: TGTGCCAGCAGTTACACAGGGAAGAGGACCCAGTACTTC. Amino acid sequence: CASSYTGKRTQYF.

The V call is TRBV19, the J call TRBJ1-1, with D unresolved. V was shortened by 5 bases and J by 8 bases, with 12 bases between the two germline ends. This CDR3 is built from 12 residues. Per the germline V gene, CDR1 is LNHDA and CDR2 is SQIVND (reference sequence). CDR3: CASSVTGIEAFF. The CDR3 nucleotides read TGTGCCAGTAGTGTAACCGGGATAGAAGCTTTCTTT.

Concerning this clonotype: A read error may explain this, as a much larger clone is one base away. The genes are TRBV4-2 and TRBJ2-2; TRBD1 is a possible D gene (6 bases). V was cut by 4 bases and J by 13 bases, with 19 bases left in between. This CDR3 is 14 amino acids long. Germline CDR1 and CDR2: LGHNA and YNFKEQ. The CDR3 protein is CASSPNEQGWGLFF. The CDR3 DNA reads as TGTGCCAGCAGCCCTAACGAACAGGGTTGGGGGCTGTTTTTT.

Concerning this clonotype itself: A clone one base away is much larger, so this may be a read error. The rearrangement links TRBV28 to TRBJ1-1; tentatively, D is TRBD1 (5 bases). This CDR3 region has 12 residues. Trimming pared 5 bases from V and 4 bases from J, leaving 8 bases between. The germline CDR1 and CDR2 sequences are MDHEN and SYDVKM. The CDR3 nucleotides read TGTGCCAGCAGTGGGGGGAGCACTGAAGCTTTCTTT. Translation gives CASSGGSTEAFF.

The rearrangement links TRBV2 to TRBJ2-1, with TRBD2 matching 10 bases. Trimming removed 4 bases from V and 8 bases from J; junction bases left unmatched: 8. The CDR3 consists of 15 residues. Per the germline V gene, CDR1 is SNHLY and CDR2 is FYNNEI. The CDR3 reads CASSALLAGTHEQFF. The CDR3 nucleotides are TGTGCCAGCAGTGCATTACTAGCGGGAACCCATGAGCAGTTCTTC.

In this sample, this clonotype turned up many times. The chain is built from TRBV20-1 and TRBJ1-5; possibly TRBD1 for D (5 bases). Trimming pared 3 bases from V and 2 bases from J, leaving 14 bases between. The CDR3 has 15 amino acids. Germline V gives CDR1 DFQATT, CDR2 SNEGSKA (reference sequence). The CDR3 sequence: CSASPQGRGNQPQHF. CDR3 DNA sequence: TGCAGTGCTAGCCCGCAGGGTCGGGGCAATCAGCCCCAGCATTTT.